These 6 T cell receptor beta chains were all obtained from the same sample, sequenced in a study of human T cells and chemical hapten exposure. The sample's time point: patch test 2, 6 weeks after DPC sensitization. The treatment denotes: therapeutic diphenylcyclopropenone sensitization with weekly scalp DPC. Each CDR3 protein is one row after TCRdb ran MiXCR on the RACE reads. There are 110,000 to 150,000 distinct CDR3 sequences in the sample; 10% to 15% occur only once, and around 1.4% lies in the top ten. The sample here was whole blood, taken in connection with sensitization to the hapten diphenylcyclopropenone (DPC). These receptors were taken from a woman aged 50 to 60 with alopecia areata. Some clones in this sample may be carry-over from other donors' samples.

A few counts support this clonotype. The genes are TRBV14 and TRBJ2-2, with TRBD2 identical over 7 bases. This CDR3 spans 16 amino acids. Trimming at V came to 0 bases and at J to 4 bases, leaving 5 bases not matched to a gene. Germline-derived CDR1 and CDR2 are SGHDN and FVKESK. The CDR3 region is CASSQDLLASTGELFF. The CDR3 DNA is TGTGCCAGCAGCCAAGATCTACTAGCGAGCACCGGGGAGCTGTTTTTT.

The CDR3 sequence: CSARAGARYEQYF. CDR3 DNA sequence: TGCAGTGCTAGGGCCGGGGCGCGCTACGAGCAGTACTTC. V is TRBV20-1 and J is TRBJ2-7; D could derive from TRBD1 or TRBD2 (5 bases each). There are 13 residues in the CDR3. Germline CDR1 DFQATT, CDR2 SNEGSKA (reference sequence). Trimming removed 3 bases from V and 3 bases from J, with 12 bases in between.

This clonotype was seen at least ten times. The J gene is TRBJ1-2, the V gene TRBV6-5, with 9 positions matching TRBD1. The CDR3 covers 17 residues. The germline gives CDR1 MNHEY, CDR2 SVGAGI. Trimming removed 5 bases from V and 4 bases from J; junction bases left unmatched: 14. DNA of the CDR3: TGTGCCAGCAGTCCACAGGGGGCCATGGATCCCACCTATGGCTACACCTTC. Its protein is CASSPQGAMDPTYGYTF.

This clonotype was counted at least ten times. J is TRBJ1-1 and V is TRBV18; D uncertain. Trimming pared 1 base from V and 4 bases from J, leaving 13 bases between. Germline assignment: CDR1 KGHSH and CDR2 LQKENI. The CDR3 runs to 15 residues. The CDR3 DNA reads as TGTGCCAGCTCACCACAAAGACTCGACTTCACTGAAGCTTTCTTT. Protein: CASSPQRLDFTEAFF. The whole variable domain, filled in from reference TRBV18 and TRBJ1-1, reads NAGVMQNPRHLVRRRGQEARLRCSPMKGHSHVYWYRQLPEEGLKFMVYLQKENIIDESGMPKERFSAEFPKEGPSILRIQQVVRGDSAAYFCASSPQRLDFTEAFFGQGTRLTVV.

In this sample, this clonotype turned up many times. The rearrangement joins TRBV24-1 to TRBJ2-4, with D perhaps matching TRBD2 (5 bases). Germline values: CDR1 KGHDR, CDR2 SFDVKD. Trimming left V 4 bases short and J 0 bases short, with 12 bases between. The CDR3 is 16 residues long. The CDR3 sequence: CATSDPSAGAKNIQYF. CDR3 nucleotide sequence: TGTGCCACCAGTGACCCTTCCGCGGGAGCCAAAAACATTCAGTACTTC.

V usage is TRBV21-1 and J usage is TRBJ1-5; the D call in the table, TRBD1, was not verified against the DNA. TRBV21-1 is shown as a pseudogene. This CDR3 is 13 amino acids long. CDR3 sequence (DNA): TGTGCCAGCGGGGGCGGGGCTGGTCAGCCCCAGCATTTT. Protein product: CASGGGAGQPQHF.